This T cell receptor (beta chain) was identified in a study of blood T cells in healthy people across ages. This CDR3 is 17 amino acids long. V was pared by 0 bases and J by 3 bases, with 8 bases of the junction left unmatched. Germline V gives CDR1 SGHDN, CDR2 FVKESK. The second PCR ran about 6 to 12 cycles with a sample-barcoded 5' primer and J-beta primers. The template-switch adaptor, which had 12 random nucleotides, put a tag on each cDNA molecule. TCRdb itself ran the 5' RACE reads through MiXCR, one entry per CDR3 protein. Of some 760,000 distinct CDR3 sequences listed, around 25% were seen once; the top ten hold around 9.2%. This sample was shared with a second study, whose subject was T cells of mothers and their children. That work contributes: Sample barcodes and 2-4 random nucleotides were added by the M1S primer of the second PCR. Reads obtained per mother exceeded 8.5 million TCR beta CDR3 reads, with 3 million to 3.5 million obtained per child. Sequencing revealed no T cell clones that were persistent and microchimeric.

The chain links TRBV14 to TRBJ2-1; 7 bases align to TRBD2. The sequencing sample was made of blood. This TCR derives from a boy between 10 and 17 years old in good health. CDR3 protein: CASSQDWGEGLYNEQFF. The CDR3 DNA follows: TGTGCCAGCAGCCAAGATTGGGGGGAGGGACTCTACAATGAGCAGTTCTTC.